These 16 T cell receptor beta chains were all obtained from the same sample, sequenced in a study of spatial heterogeneity in lung cancer. TCRdb used MiXCR to reprocess the 5' RACE reads, holding one entry per CDR3 protein. This table holds under 100,000 distinct CDR3 sequences, around 9% found once. Specified time point: sample taken at primary tumor resection. Sequencing of whole RNA from tumor, nontumor lung or frozen PBMC involved no sorting. The source material was PBMCs, sampled at surgery. The source is a male donor with early-stage non-small cell lung cancer.

This clonotype was recorded at least ten times. J is TRBJ2-6 and V is TRBV19; D ambiguous. The germline V and J ends were trimmed by 1 base and 0 bases, with 7 bases remaining between them. Germline V gene lookup returns CDR1 LNHDA and CDR2 SQIVND (reference sequence). The CDR3 sequence is 16 residues long. The CDR3 loop reads CASSIGTSSGANVLTF. The CDR3 DNA reads as TGTGCCAGTAGTATAGGAACGTCCTCTGGGGCCAACGTCCTGACTTTC.

V usage is TRBV29-1 and J usage is TRBJ2-5; 9 positions match TRBD1. Germline-derived CDR1 and CDR2 are SQVTM and ANQGSEA. J lost 5 bases, V lost 6 bases, and 1 base had no gene match. The CDR3 spans 11 residues. The CDR3 loop is CSVGQGETQYF. The CDR3 DNA is TGCAGCGTCGGACAGGGGGAGACCCAGTACTTC.

This clonotype was picked up many times. V and J are TRBV12-3 or TRBV12-4 and TRBJ2-3; TRBD2 aligns across 7 bases. This CDR3 contains 13 residues. Trimming removed 4 bases from V and 9 bases from J; junction bases left unmatched: 7. CDR3 DNA: TGTGCCAGCAGTTCCCGGGGGGTAGACACGCAGTATTTT. It yields the protein CASSSRGVDTQYF.

This clonotype was detected ten times or more. V usage is TRBV20-1 and J usage is TRBJ2-1, with 8 bases lining up with TRBD2. In germline, CDR1 is DFQATT, CDR2 SNEGSKA (reference sequence). V lost 3 bases and J lost 6; bases outside the gene matches: 10. The CDR3 totals 15 residues. The CDR3 reads CSASAGTSGRNEQFF. CDR3 coding DNA: TGCAGTGCTAGCGCCGGAACTAGCGGTCGCAATGAGCAGTTCTTC.

This clonotype was recorded many times. The chain is built from TRBV20-1 and TRBJ2-5, with D possibly being TRBD2 (6 bases). This CDR3 is 12 amino acids long. V lost 3 bases and J lost 3, with 8 bases in between. Germline values: CDR1 DFQATT, CDR2 SNEGSKA (reference sequence). Written as DNA, the CDR3 is TGCAGTGCTAGGCGGGGTAAAGAGACCCAGTACTTC. Protein product: CSARRGKETQYF.

The chain recombines TRBV12-3 or TRBV12-4 with TRBJ2-1; 8 positions agree with TRBD1. The V segment lost 4 bases and the J segment 3 bases; nucleotides outside the gene matches: 5. The CDR3 contains 15 residues. In nucleotides, the CDR3 is TGTGCCAGCAGTTCCCCCGGGACAGGCTACAATGAGCAGTTCTTC. Its protein is CASSSPGTGYNEQFF.

The chain uses TRBV3-1 and TRBJ2-5, with D unresolved. This CDR3 region has 14 residues. Per germline, CDR1 LGHDT and CDR2 YNNKEL (reference sequence). V lost 1 base and J lost 0, with 6 bases in between. The CDR3 spells CASSQVGHQETQYF. The CDR3 region has the DNA TGTGCCAGCAGCCAAGTTGGACACCAAGAGACCCAGTACTTC.

This clonotype was picked up many times. This rearrangement joins TRBV20-1 to TRBJ2-1, with D possibly being TRBD2 (6 bases). Germline CDR1 is DFQATT and CDR2 is SNEGSKA (reference sequence). The CDR3 is made up of 12 amino acids. V lost 7 bases, J lost 7 bases, and 14 bases lay in between. This CDR3 reads CSVEGIRNEQFF. In DNA, the CDR3 is TGCAGTGTGGAGGGGATTAGGAATGAGCAGTTCTTC.

This chain connects TRBV5-1 to TRBJ2-6; no firm D call. Germline V gene lookup returns CDR1 SGHRS and CDR2 YFSETQ. The length of the CDR3 is 17 residues. V lost 4 bases to trimming and J lost 0 bases, with 14 bases between them. The CDR3 here is CASSARQAHSGANVLTF. The CDR3 bases are TGCGCCAGCAGCGCCCGGCAGGCACACTCTGGGGCCAACGTCCTGACTTTC.

This clonotype was counted ten times or more. The CDR3 coding sequence is TGCAGCGTTGAAGTGGGCAACTCCTACGAGCAGTACTTC. It yields the protein CSVEVGNSYEQYF. The gene calls are TRBV29-1 and TRBJ2-7; D call uncertain. From germline, CDR1 is SQVTM and CDR2 ANQGSEA. V lost 1 base and J 0 bases, leaving 7 bases between the germline ends. The CDR3 has 13 amino acids.

The rearrangement uses TRBV20-1 and TRBJ2-5, with 9 bases lining up with TRBD2. V lost 2 bases, J lost 5 bases, and 6 bases stayed unmatched. CDR1 is DFQATT, CDR2 SNEGSKA, per germline (reference sequence). This CDR3 is built from 14 residues. The CDR3 sequence: CSARKGLAWETQYF. DNA for the CDR3: TGCAGTGCTAGAAAGGGACTAGCATGGGAGACCCAGTACTTC.

The chain couples TRBV6-2 or TRBV6-3 to TRBJ2-6; the D gene is possibly TRBD2 (6 bases). Germline lookup yields CDR1 MNHEY and CDR2 SVGEGT. This CDR3 has 15 amino acids. V lost 5 bases to trimming and J lost 4 bases, with 12 bases between them. CDR3 loop: CASSDRDSGANVLTF. DNA of the CDR3: TGTGCCAGCAGTGACCGGGACTCAGGGGCCAACGTCCTGACTTTC.

This clonotype was found a few times. This sequence joins TRBV6-2 or TRBV6-3 and TRBJ2-1; the match to TRBD2 covers 10 bases. Germline CDR1 is MNHEY and CDR2 is SVGEGT. Trimming cost V 7 bases and J 6 bases; bases outside gene matches: 6. The CDR3 length is 14 residues. The CDR3 DNA follows: TGTGCCAGCATTTCAGCGGGGGGGAGCAATGAGCAGTTCTTC. Translating gives CASISAGGSNEQFF.

V is TRBV20-1 and J is TRBJ2-1, with TRBD2 matching 7 bases. V dropped 8 bases and J dropped 5; count of bases not matched to a gene: 6. The germline CDR1 and CDR2 sequences are DFQATT and SNEGSKA (reference sequence). The CDR3 loop spans 12 amino acids. This CDR3 reads CSRAAGNNEQFF. The CDR3 bases are TGCAGTCGGGCAGCGGGAAACAATGAGCAGTTCTTC.

This clonotype has at least ten counts. CDR3 DNA sequence: TGTGCCAGCAGCTTGCCTATTGGGGAAATCCACACCGGGGAGCTGTTTTTT. Protein: CASSLPIGEIHTGELFF. The chain recombines TRBV5-8 with TRBJ2-2; D is ambiguous. Germline CDR1 SGHTS, CDR2 YDEGEE. This CDR3 contains 17 residues. V gave up 1 base and J gave up 3 bases, with 16 bases separating them. Looking up the rest from reference TRBV5-8 and TRBJ2-2 gives the full variable domain: EAGVTQSPTHLIKTRGQQATLRCSPISGHTSVYWYQQALGLGLQFLLWYDEGEERNRGNFPPRFSGRQFPNYSSELNVNALELEDSALYLCASSLPIGEIHTGELFFGEGSRLTVL.

In this sample, this clonotype turned up a few times. The chain carries TRBV27 and TRBJ1-6; D is ambiguous. Germline V CDR1 and CDR2: MNHEY, SMNVEV (reference sequence). Trimming left V 2 bases short and J 6 bases short, with 8 bases between. This CDR3 has 14 residues. The CDR3 sequence is CASSLRALNSPLHF. CDR3 nucleotides: TGTGCCAGCAGTTTACGGGCCCTTAATTCACCCCTCCACTTT.